This entry lists 4 T cell receptor beta chains sequenced from one sample in a study of OX40 agonist ivuxolimab in advanced cancers. Library construction relied on the immunoSEQ multiplex PCR assay. Entries here come from immuneACCESS through TCRdb and include only in-frame sequences with V and J called. Some clones fail to appear in such tables; in the studies checked, an unresolved V gene covers under half of the shortfall, and the cause of the remainder is unknown. Within this sample are 15,000 to 20,000 clones, with around 80% of them counted one time only. The ten biggest clones cover 26% of the sample. This sample comprised CD4+ or CD8+ T cells sorted from blood, obtained in a trial of the OX40 agonist ivuxolimab. The source is an adult with an advanced solid tumor such as melanoma, head and neck, liver or kidney cancer.

The chain is built from TRBV27 and TRBJ1-6; D gene uncertain. The CDR3 consists of 15 residues. Trimming left V 5 bases short and J 9 bases short, with 17 bases between. The germline CDR1 and CDR2 sequences are MNHEY and SMNVEV (reference sequence). The CDR3 protein is CASSPIPVRGSPLHF. In nucleotides, the CDR3 is TGTGCCAGCAGTCCGATTCCGGTAAGAGGTTCACCCCTCCACTTT.

The gene calls are TRBV27 and TRBJ2-5; 8 nucleotides agree with TRBD2. Per germline, CDR1 MNHEY and CDR2 SMNVEV (reference sequence). The CDR3 extends over 14 amino acids. J gave up 5 bases and V 2 bases, and 4 bases lay outside the gene matches. The CDR3 reads CASSLAGGRETQYF. DNA for the CDR3: TGTGCCAGCAGTTTAGCGGGAGGCCGGGAGACCCAGTACTTC.

The V gene is TRBV7-9, the J gene TRBJ1-4, with D uncertain. Between the trimmed V and J ends, which lost 1 base and 3 bases, there was a span of 6 bases. Germline CDR1 and CDR2: SEHNR and FQNEAQ (reference sequence). The CDR3 runs to 14 residues. The DNA of the CDR3 is TGTGCCAGCAGCTTAGTAGGGTCTAATGAAAAACTGTTTTTT. Translating gives CASSLVGSNEKLFF.

V and J are TRBV29-1 and TRBJ1-1; 8 nucleotides align to TRBD1. The CDR3 is 13 amino acids. Unmatched junction bases numbered 7, after V lost 6 bases and J lost 4 bases. CDR1 and CDR2 from the germline V gene are SQVTM and ANQGSEA. The CDR3 reads CSVPNTGGTEAFF. The DNA for the CDR3 is TGCAGCGTCCCGAACACAGGGGGCACTGAAGCTTTCTTT.